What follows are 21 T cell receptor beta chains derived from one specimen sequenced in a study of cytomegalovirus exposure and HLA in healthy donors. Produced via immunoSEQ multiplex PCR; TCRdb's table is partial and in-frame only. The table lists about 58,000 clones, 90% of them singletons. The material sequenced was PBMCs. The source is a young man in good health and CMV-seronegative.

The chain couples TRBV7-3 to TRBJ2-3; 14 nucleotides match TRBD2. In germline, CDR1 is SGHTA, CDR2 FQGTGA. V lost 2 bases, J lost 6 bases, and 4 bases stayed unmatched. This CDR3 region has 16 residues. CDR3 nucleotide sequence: TGTGCCAGCAGCTTAGGGACTAGCGGGAGTTCGGATACGCAGTATTTT. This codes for CASSLGTSGSSDTQYF.

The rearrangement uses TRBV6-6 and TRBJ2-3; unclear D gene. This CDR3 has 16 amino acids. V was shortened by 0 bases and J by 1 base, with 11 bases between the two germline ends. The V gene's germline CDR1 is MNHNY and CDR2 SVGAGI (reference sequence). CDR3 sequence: CASSYSLDVRTDTQYF. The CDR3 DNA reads TGTGCCAGCAGTTACTCTTTAGATGTTCGCACAGATACGCAGTATTTT.

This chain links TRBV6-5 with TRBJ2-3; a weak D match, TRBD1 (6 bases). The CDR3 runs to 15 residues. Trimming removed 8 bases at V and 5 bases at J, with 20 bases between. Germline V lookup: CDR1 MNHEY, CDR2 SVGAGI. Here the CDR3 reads CASRLGGGAGDTQYF. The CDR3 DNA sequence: TGTGCCAGCCGCCTTGGTGGGGGCGCCGGAGATACGCAGTATTTT.

The CDR3 DNA follows: TGTGCCAGCAGCTCGGGAGGCCTTAATGAAAAACTGTTTTTT. Translated: CASSSGGLNEKLFF. The V and J genes are TRBV7-9 and TRBJ1-4, with D hard to call. Germline CDR1 reads SEHNR; CDR2 reads FQNEAQ (reference sequence). This CDR3 has 14 residues. The V end was cut by 4 bases, the J end by 4 bases, with 10 bases between. The variable domain in full, with the rest retrieved from reference TRBV7-9 and TRBJ1-4, is DTGVSQNPRHKITKRGQNVTFRCDPISEHNRLYWYRQTLGQGPEFLTYFQNEAQLEKSRLLSDRFSAERPKGSFSTLEIQRTEQGDSAMYLCASSSGGLNEKLFFGSGTQLSVL.

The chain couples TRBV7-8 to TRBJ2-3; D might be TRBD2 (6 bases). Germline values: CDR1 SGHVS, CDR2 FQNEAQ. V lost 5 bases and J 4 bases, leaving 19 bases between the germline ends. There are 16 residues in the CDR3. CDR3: CASSDRDSGPADTQYF. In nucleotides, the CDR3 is TGTGCCAGCAGCGATCGGGACTCCGGACCCGCAGATACGCAGTATTTT.

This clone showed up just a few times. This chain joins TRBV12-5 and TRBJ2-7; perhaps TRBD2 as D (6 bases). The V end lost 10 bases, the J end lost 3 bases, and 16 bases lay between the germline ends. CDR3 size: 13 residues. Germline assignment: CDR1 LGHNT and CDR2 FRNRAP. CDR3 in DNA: TGTGCTATCCAAAAGCGGGTCCGCTACGAGCAGTACTTC. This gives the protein CAIQKRVRYEQYF.

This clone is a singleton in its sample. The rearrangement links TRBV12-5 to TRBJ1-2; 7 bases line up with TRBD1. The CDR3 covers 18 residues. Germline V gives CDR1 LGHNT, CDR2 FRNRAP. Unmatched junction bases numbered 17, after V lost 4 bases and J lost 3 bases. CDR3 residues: CASGSTHLPGGPDYGYTF. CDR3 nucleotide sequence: TGTGCTAGTGGTTCCACCCACCTACCAGGGGGACCCGACTATGGCTACACCTTC.

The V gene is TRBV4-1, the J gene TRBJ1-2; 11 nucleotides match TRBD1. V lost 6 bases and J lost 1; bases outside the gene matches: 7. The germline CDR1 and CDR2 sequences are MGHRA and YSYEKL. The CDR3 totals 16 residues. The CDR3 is CASRLTGTGGNYGYTF. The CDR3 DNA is TGCGCCAGCAGACTTACCGGGACAGGGGGTAACTATGGCTACACCTTC.

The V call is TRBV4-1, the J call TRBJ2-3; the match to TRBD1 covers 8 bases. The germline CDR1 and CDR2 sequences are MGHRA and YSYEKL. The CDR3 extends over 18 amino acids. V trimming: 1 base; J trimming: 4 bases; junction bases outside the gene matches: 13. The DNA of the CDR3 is TGCGCCAGCAGCCAAGCTTGGGTGGCAGGGGGCGCATCAGATACGCAGTATTTT. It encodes CASSQAWVAGGASDTQYF.

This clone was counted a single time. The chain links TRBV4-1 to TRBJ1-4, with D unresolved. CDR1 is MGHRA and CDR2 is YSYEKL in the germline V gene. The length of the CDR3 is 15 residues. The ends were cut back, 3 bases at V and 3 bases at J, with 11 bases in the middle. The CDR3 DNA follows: TGCGCCAGCAGCCATTCCGCCACAGCTAATGAAAAACTGTTTTTT. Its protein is CASSHSATANEKLFF.

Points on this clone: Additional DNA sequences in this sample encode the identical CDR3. This CDR3 is CSVLSGANVLTF. CDR3 nucleotides: TGCAGCGTCCTCTCTGGGGCCAACGTCCTGACTTTC. The V gene is TRBV29-1, the J gene TRBJ2-6; D gene unclear. V shed 6 bases and J shed 0 bases, with 3 bases lying between them. This CDR3 is 12 amino acids long. CDR1 is SQVTM and CDR2 is ANQGSEA in the germline V gene.

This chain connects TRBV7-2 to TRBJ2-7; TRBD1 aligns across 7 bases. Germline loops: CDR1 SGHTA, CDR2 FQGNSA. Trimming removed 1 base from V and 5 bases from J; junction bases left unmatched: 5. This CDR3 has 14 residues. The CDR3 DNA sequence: TGTGCCAGCAGCTTAGTATGGGGACAGAACGAGCAGTACTTC. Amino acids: CASSLVWGQNEQYF.

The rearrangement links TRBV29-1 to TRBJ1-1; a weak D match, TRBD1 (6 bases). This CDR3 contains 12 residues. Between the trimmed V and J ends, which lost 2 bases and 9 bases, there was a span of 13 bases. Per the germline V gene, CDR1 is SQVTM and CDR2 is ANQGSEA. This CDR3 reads CSVETQGNKAFF. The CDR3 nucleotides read TGCAGCGTTGAAACTCAGGGGAATAAAGCTTTCTTT.

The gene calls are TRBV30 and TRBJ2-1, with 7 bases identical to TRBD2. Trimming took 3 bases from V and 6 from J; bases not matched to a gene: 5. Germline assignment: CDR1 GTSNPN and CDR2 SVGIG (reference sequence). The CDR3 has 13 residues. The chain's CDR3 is CAWSHGGGNEQFF. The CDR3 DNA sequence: TGTGCCTGGAGCCATGGGGGGGGCAATGAGCAGTTCTTC.

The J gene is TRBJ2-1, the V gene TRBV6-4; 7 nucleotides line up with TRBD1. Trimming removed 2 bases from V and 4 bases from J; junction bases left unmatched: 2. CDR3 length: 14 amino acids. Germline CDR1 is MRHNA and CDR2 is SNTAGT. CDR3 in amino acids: CASSDRTGYNEQFF. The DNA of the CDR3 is TGTGCCAGCAGTGACCGGACAGGATACAATGAGCAGTTCTTC.

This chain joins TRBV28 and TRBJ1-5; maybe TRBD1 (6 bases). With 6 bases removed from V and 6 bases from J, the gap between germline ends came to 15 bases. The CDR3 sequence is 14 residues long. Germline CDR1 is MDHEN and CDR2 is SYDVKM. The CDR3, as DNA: TGTGCCAGCAGGGGGACATTGATTTCTCAGCCCCAGCATTTT. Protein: CASRGTLISQPQHF.

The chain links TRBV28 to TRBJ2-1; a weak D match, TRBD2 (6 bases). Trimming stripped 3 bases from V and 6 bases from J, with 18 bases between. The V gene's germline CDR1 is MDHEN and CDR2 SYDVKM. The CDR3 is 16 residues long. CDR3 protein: CASSFGLAFYPNEQFF. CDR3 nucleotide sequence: TGTGCCAGCAGTTTCGGCCTAGCGTTTTACCCCAATGAGCAGTTCTTC.

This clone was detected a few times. Written as DNA, the CDR3 is TGTGCCAGCAGCTTAGGAACCGGGTACGAGCAGTACTTC. Its protein product is CASSLGTGYEQYF. The chain uses TRBV7-9 and TRBJ2-7; no reliable D call. The germline CDR1 and CDR2 sequences are SEHNR and FQNEAQ (reference sequence). The CDR3 consists of 13 residues. Trimming took off 1 base at V and 4 bases at J, with 8 bases between the two ends.

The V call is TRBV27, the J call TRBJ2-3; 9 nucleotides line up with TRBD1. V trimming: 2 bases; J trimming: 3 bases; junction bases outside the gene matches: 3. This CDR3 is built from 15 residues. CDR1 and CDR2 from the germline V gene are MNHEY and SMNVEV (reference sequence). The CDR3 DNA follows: TGTGCCAGCAGTTTAGGGACAGGGAATACAGATACGCAGTATTTT. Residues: CASSLGTGNTDTQYF.

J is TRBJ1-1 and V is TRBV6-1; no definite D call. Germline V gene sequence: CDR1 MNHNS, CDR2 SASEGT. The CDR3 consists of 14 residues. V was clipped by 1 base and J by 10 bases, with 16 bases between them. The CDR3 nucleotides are TGTGCCAGCAGTGAAGGGCCCCTGCTTTATCGAGCTTTCTTT. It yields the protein CASSEGPLLYRAFF.

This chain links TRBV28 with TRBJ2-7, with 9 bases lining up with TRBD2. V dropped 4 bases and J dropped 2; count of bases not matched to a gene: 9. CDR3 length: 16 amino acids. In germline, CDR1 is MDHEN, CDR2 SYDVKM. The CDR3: CASSYTGTSPPYEQYF. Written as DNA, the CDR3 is TGTGCCAGCAGTTACACCGGGACTAGCCCTCCCTACGAGCAGTACTTC.